These 24 T cell receptor beta chains were all obtained from the same sample, sequenced in a study of blood T cell repertoires in COVID-19. The repertoire was sequenced with immunoSEQ multiplex PCR; TCRdb's copy has only in-frame clones and lacks some. This sample has over 200,000 clones, with approximately 83% found just once. The sequenced sample consisted of PBMCs or T cells enriched from blood (not recorded which). All receptors derive from a woman in her fifties or sixties who had recovered from COVID-19.

V and J are TRBV3-1 (or the pseudogene TRBV3-2) and TRBJ2-7, with 13 bases lining up with TRBD2. CDR3 length: 16 residues. With V trimmed by 2 bases and J by 2 bases, 3 bases remained unmatched. CDR1 is LGHDT and CDR2 is YNNKEL in the germline V gene (reference sequence). The CDR3, as DNA: TGTGCCAGCAGCCAATCTACTAGCGGGGGGGCCTACGAGCAGTACTTC. Protein product: CASSQSTSGGAYEQYF.

The chain recombines TRBV5-1 with TRBJ2-3; no clear D gene. V lost 2 bases and J 4 bases, leaving 11 bases between the germline ends. The CDR3 totals 14 residues. The germline V gene has CDR1 SGHRS and CDR2 YFSETQ. In DNA form, the CDR3 reads TGCGCCAGCAGCTTTAATTATGGGCCAGATACGCAGTATTTT. This gives the protein CASSFNYGPDTQYF.

This clone showed up just a few times. This chain joins TRBV7-9 and TRBJ2-3; D is uncertain. The length of the CDR3 is 13 residues. Germline V gives CDR1 SEHNR, CDR2 FQNEAQ (reference sequence). Trimming shortened V by 3 bases and J by 2 bases, and 6 bases separated the two germline ends. For the CDR3, the DNA is TGTGCCAGCAGCTTTGACTTCACAGATACGCAGTATTTT. Translated, it gives CASSFDFTDTQYF.

The rearrangement links TRBV7-3 to TRBJ2-1; 10 bases map to TRBD2. The CDR3 is 17 residues long. J lost 7 bases, V lost 5 bases, and 14 bases had no gene match. CDR1 is SGHTA and CDR2 is FQGTGA in the germline V gene. The CDR3 reads CASSARQAGGPGNEQFF. CDR3 DNA sequence: TGTGCCAGCAGCGCGAGACAAGCGGGAGGGCCTGGTAATGAGCAGTTCTTC. Full variable domain (remainder filled in from reference TRBV7-3 and TRBJ2-1): GAGVSQTPSNKVTEKGKYVELRCDPISGHTALYWYRQSLGQGPEFLIYFQGTGAADDSGLPNDRFFAVRPEGSVSTLKIQRTERGDSAVYLCASSARQAGGPGNEQFFGPGTRLTVL.

This chain's CDR3 is CASSRRGDEQYF. In DNA form, the CDR3 reads TGTGCCAGCTCACGCAGGGGCGACGAGCAGTACTTC. The chain couples TRBV18 to TRBJ2-7, with D possibly being TRBD1 (6 bases). There are 12 residues in the CDR3. Trimming took off 4 bases at V and 5 bases at J, with 9 bases between the two ends. Germline loops: CDR1 KGHSH, CDR2 LQKENI.

This chain links TRBV11-2 with TRBJ1-3; D is perhaps TRBD1 (6 bases). Trimming pared 5 bases from V and 0 bases from J, leaving 14 bases between. The CDR3 contains 16 residues. CDR1 and CDR2 from the germline V gene are SGHAT and FQNNGV. CDR3 in DNA: TGTGCCAGCAGCCTCAGACAGGCCGTCTCTGGAAACACCATATATTTT. Its translation: CASSLRQAVSGNTIYF.

The J gene is TRBJ2-2, the V gene TRBV7-6, with 9 positions matching TRBD1. Germline V lookup: CDR1 SGHVS, CDR2 FNYEAQ. The CDR3 spans 15 residues. Germline trimming cut 5 bases from V and 8 bases from J; bases unmatched to any gene: 9. The chain's CDR3 is CASSILGQGKGELFF. The CDR3 DNA follows: TGTGCCAGCAGCATACTGGGACAGGGTAAAGGGGAGCTGTTTTTT.

The chain is built from TRBV27 and TRBJ2-7; the match to TRBD2 covers 9 bases. This CDR3 has 14 residues. With V trimmed by 8 bases and J by 8 bases, 13 bases remained unmatched. Germline CDR1 is MNHEY and CDR2 is SMNVEV (reference sequence). The CDR3 protein is CASERAGGPGKQYF. Written as DNA, the CDR3 is TGTGCCAGCGAACGAGCGGGAGGACCCGGAAAGCAGTACTTC.

V and J are TRBV5-1 and TRBJ2-3, with D possibly being TRBD2 (5 bases). V gave up 6 bases and J gave up 0 bases, with 17 bases separating them. This CDR3 is built from 16 residues. Looked up from germline, CDR1 is SGHRS and CDR2 is YFSETQ. This CDR3 reads CASIPGGRVSTDTQYF. The CDR3 region has the DNA TGCGCCAGCATCCCCGGTGGGCGGGTTAGCACAGATACGCAGTATTTT.

This chain joins TRBV19 and TRBJ2-4; 10 nucleotides align to TRBD2. Germline CDR1 and CDR2: LNHDA and SQIVND (reference sequence). This CDR3 spans 14 amino acids. V lost 7 bases and J lost 3; bases outside the gene matches: 3. The CDR3: CASKSGGDKNIQYF. The DNA of the CDR3 is TGTGCCAGTAAGAGCGGGGGGGACAAAAACATTCAGTACTTC.

The rearrangement links TRBV15 to TRBJ2-2; TRBD2 aligns across 8 bases. Germline lookup yields CDR1 LNHNV and CDR2 YYDKDF (reference sequence). V shed 5 bases and J 1 base; nucleotides not matched to a gene: 6. The CDR3 consists of 16 residues. DNA of the CDR3: TGTGCCACCAGCGGAAGACTAGCGAGGAACACCGGGGAGCTGTTTTTT. Its protein product is CATSGRLARNTGELFF.

The V gene is TRBV7-6, the J gene TRBJ1-6, with D unresolved. Trimming took off 5 bases at V and 8 bases at J, with 10 bases between the two ends. Looked up from germline, CDR1 is SGHVS and CDR2 is FNYEAQ. The CDR3 is 13 amino acids. The CDR3 DNA reads as TGTGCCAGCAGCGATACTGTGGATTCACCCCTCCACTTT. This codes for CASSDTVDSPLHF.

With regard to this clone: The junction departs from the called germline gene at one end, perhaps through a read error. The chain employs TRBV29-1 and TRBJ1-1; 10 bases fit TRBD1. Looked up from germline, CDR1 is SQVTM and CDR2 is ANQGSEA. The CDR3 is 12 amino acids. The CDR3 loop is CSVGDQTGGYRF. DNA for the CDR3: TGCAGCGTGGGGGATCAGACAGGGGGCTATCGCTTT.

The chain's CDR3 is CASGSGGGHEAFF. DNA of the CDR3: TGTGCCAGCGGATCCGGGGGAGGTCATGAAGCTTTCTTT. V is TRBV21-1 and J is TRBJ1-1. TRBV21-1 is annotated as a pseudogene. This CDR3 region has 13 residues.

The rearrangement links TRBV28 to TRBJ1-5; no reliable D call. Looked up from germline, CDR1 is MDHEN and CDR2 is SYDVKM. The V end was cut by 5 bases, the J end by 3 bases, with 14 bases between. CDR3 length equals 15 residues. The CDR3 protein is CASSRPGKLNQPQHF. In DNA, the CDR3 is TGTGCCAGCAGTCGCCCGGGTAAGCTCAATCAGCCCCAGCATTTT.

V gene TRBV29-1 combines with J gene TRBJ1-5; unclear D gene. The ends were cut back, 4 bases at V and 0 bases at J, with 7 bases in the middle. The CDR3 covers 13 residues. Germline lookup yields CDR1 SQVTM and CDR2 ANQGSEA. The CDR3 spells CSVGTVSNQPQHF. The CDR3 DNA reads TGCAGCGTTGGTACAGTTAGCAATCAGCCCCAGCATTTT.

The chain recombines TRBV11-1 with TRBJ2-3, with D possibly TRBD1 on 5 matching bases. Germline CDR1 is SGHAT and CDR2 is FQDESV (reference sequence). The CDR3 extends over 15 amino acids. Deletions cut 1 base from V and 3 bases from J, with 11 bases between. CDR3 DNA: TGTGCCAGCAGCTTAGTTACGCAGGGTACAGATACGCAGTATTTT. It specifies CASSLVTQGTDTQYF.

This clone appeared once. CDR3 in DNA: TGTGCCAGCAGCTTATACTCGGGAGGGCCTTATGAGCAGTTCTTC. The encoded protein is CASSLYSGGPYEQFF. The genes are TRBV7-2 and TRBJ2-1; 8 bases agree with TRBD2. Germline loops: CDR1 SGHTA, CDR2 FQGNSA. V lost 2 bases and J lost 8; bases outside the gene matches: 8. This CDR3 spans 15 amino acids.

The chain links TRBV24-1 to TRBJ2-3; unclear D gene. V was clipped by 1 base and J by 1 base, with 5 bases between them. In germline, CDR1 is KGHDR, CDR2 SFDVKD. CDR3 length equals 14 residues. CDR3 nucleotides: TGTGCCACCAGTGATTTAACAGGCACAGATACGCAGTATTTT. Translating it yields CATSDLTGTDTQYF.

CDR3: CASSPRPGGRAMIGELFF. CDR3 bases: TGTGCCAGCAGCCCTCGGCCTGGCGGGAGGGCTATGATCGGGGAGCTGTTTTTT. The J gene is TRBJ2-2, the V gene TRBV28; 9 nucleotides agree with TRBD2. The CDR3 totals 18 residues. From germline, CDR1 is MDHEN and CDR2 SYDVKM. V dropped 6 bases and J dropped 7; count of bases not matched to a gene: 18.

This chain links TRBV27 with TRBJ2-1; D is unclear. The CDR3 extends over 14 amino acids. Trimming removed 2 bases from V and 0 bases from J, with 5 bases in between. Germline values: CDR1 MNHEY, CDR2 SMNVEV (reference sequence). The CDR3 DNA reads TGTGCCAGCAGTTTACACAGCTCCTACAATGAGCAGTTCTTC. It codes for CASSLHSSYNEQFF.

The chain is built from TRBV5-8 and TRBJ1-1; D not resolved. Germline V CDR1 and CDR2: SGHTS, YDEGEE. The CDR3 has 13 amino acids. With 6 bases removed from V and 4 bases from J, the gap between germline ends came to 13 bases. CDR3 protein: CASTLAGGTEAFF. The CDR3 DNA sequence: TGTGCCAGCACGCTGGCGGGCGGCACTGAAGCTTTCTTT.

The genes are TRBV5-1 and TRBJ1-4; possibly TRBD1 for D (5 bases). Looked up from germline, CDR1 is SGHRS and CDR2 is YFSETQ. Deletions cut 2 bases from V and 8 bases from J, with 10 bases between. The CDR3 contains 13 residues. The CDR3 is CASSFQGKEKLFF. As DNA, the CDR3 is TGCGCCAGCAGCTTCCAGGGTAAGGAAAAACTGTTTTTT.

The V gene is TRBV24-1, the J gene TRBJ2-2, with TRBD2 as a possible D gene (6 bases). V was shortened by 7 bases and J by 2 bases, with 7 bases between the two germline ends. Germline CDR1 reads KGHDR; CDR2 reads SFDVKD. The CDR3 runs 13 residues. Here the CDR3 reads CATREGNTGELFF. CDR3 bases: TGTGCCACCAGGGAGGGTAACACCGGGGAGCTGTTTTTT.